This record concerns one T cell receptor beta chain sequence. This record belongs to a study of blood T cell repertoires in COVID-19. CDR3 length equals 17 residues. Repertoires were generated with immunoSEQ multiplex PCR, while TCRdb's copy carries only in-frame clones and drops some. Altogether approximately 350,000 clones are present, around 92% being singletons, with the ten largest covering 1.2%. Sequencing was carried out using peripheral blood. This clonotype was sampled from a man aged 40-50 years with acute or convalescent COVID-19. The chain carries TRBV21-1 and TRBJ2-1; whether TRBD1, the table's D call, matches the DNA was not checked. TRBV21-1 is assigned pseudogene status. Here the CDR3 reads CASSSRGPGQGVTEQFF. CDR3 nucleotides: TGTGCCAGCAGCTCACGTGGGCCGGGACAGGGAGTTACTGAGCAGTTCTTC.